This T cell receptor beta chain appears in the sequencing data of a study of control samples from healthy donors and cancer patients. Sequenced by immunoSEQ multiplex PCR; TCRdb stores in-frame clones only, minus some. There are about 120,000 clones in the sample; about 90% occur only once, and approximately 39% lies in the top ten. This CDR3 contains 16 residues. Germline CDR1 and CDR2: KGHSH and LQKENI. The ends were cut back, 2 bases at V and 4 bases at J, with 17 bases in the middle. The receptor comes from a man aged 50-60 years in good health. Source material: blood. The chain uses TRBV18 and TRBJ2-5, with D maybe TRBD1 (5 bases). CDR3 DNA: TGTGCCAGCTCACCAAGGACGAACGCCCAGGGAGAGACCCAGTACTTC. This sequence encodes CASSPRTNAQGETQYF.